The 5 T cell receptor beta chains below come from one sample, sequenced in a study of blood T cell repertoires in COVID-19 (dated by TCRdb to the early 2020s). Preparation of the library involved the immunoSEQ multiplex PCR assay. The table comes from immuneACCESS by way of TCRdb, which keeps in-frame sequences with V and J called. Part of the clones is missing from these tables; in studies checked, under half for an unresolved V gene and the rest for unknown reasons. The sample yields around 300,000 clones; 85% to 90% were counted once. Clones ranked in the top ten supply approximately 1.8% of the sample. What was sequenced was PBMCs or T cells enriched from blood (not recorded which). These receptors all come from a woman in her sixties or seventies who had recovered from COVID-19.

In nucleotides, the CDR3 is TGTGCCAGCAGTTCCCGACAGGGATACGAGCAGTACTTC. Translating gives CASSSRQGYEQYF. V and J are TRBV28 and TRBJ2-7, with 7 bases that match TRBD1. Germline V gene lookup returns CDR1 MDHEN and CDR2 SYDVKM. J was trimmed by 4 bases and V by 4 bases; bases with no gene match: 4. This CDR3 spans 13 amino acids. The complete variable domain, with remaining parts taken from reference TRBV28 and TRBJ2-7, reads DVKVTQSSRYLVKRTGEKVFLECVQDMDHENMFWYRQDPGLGLRLIYFSYDVKMKEKGDIPEGYSVSREKKERFSLILESASTNQTSMYLCASSSRQGYEQYFGPGTRLTVT.

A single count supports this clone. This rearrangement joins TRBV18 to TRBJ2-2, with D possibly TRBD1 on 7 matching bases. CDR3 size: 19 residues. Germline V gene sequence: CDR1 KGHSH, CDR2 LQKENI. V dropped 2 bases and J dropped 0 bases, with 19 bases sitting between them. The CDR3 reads CASSPFEAGGTSNTGELFF. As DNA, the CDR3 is TGTGCCAGCTCACCATTTGAAGCAGGGGGGACTTCGAACACCGGGGAGCTGTTTTTT.

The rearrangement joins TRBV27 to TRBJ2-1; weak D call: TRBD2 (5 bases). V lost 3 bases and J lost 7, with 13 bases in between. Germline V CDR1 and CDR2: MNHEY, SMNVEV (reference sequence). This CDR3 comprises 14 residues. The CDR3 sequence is CASSLSLVMNEQFF. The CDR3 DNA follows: TGTGCCAGCAGTTTGTCACTAGTTATGAATGAGCAGTTCTTC.

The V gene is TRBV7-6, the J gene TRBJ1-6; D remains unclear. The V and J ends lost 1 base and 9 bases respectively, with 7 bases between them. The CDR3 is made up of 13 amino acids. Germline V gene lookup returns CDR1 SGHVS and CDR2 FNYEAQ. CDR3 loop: CASSLESFSPLHF. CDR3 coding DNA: TGTGCCAGCAGCTTAGAGAGTTTTTCACCCCTCCACTTT.

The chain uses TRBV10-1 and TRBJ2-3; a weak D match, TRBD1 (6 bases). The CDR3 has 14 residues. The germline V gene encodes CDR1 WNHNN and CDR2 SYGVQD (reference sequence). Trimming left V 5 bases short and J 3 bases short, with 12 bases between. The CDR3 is CASSSRTVTDTQYF. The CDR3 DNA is TGCGCCAGCAGTTCCAGGACAGTAACAGATACGCAGTATTTT.